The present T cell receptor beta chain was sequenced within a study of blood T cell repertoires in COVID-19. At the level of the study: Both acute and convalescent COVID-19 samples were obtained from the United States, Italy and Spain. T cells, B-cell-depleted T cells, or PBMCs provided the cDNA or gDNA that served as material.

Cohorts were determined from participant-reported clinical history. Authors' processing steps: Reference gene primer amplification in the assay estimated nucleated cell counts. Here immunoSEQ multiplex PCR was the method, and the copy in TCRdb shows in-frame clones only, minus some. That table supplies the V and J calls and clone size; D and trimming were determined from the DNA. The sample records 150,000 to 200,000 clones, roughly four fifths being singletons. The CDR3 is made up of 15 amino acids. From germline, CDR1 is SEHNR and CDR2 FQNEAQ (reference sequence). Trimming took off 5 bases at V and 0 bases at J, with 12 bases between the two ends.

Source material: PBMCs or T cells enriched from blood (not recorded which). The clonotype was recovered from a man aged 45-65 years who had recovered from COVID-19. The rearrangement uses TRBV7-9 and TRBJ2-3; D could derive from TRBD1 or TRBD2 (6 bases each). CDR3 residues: CASSIGGQSTDTQYF. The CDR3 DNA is TGTGCCAGCAGCATAGGGGGGCAAAGCACAGATACGCAGTATTTT.